The present T cell receptor (beta chain) was sequenced within a study of T cell responses to AZD1222 COVID-19 vaccine. Regarding the study as a whole: Vaccine-related CD4 TCRs covered spike, predominating at 160-218 and 743-854.

The CDR3 runs 14 residues. V dropped 1 base and J dropped 4; count of bases not matched to a gene: 2. The V gene's germline CDR1 is SGHTA and CDR2 FQGNSA. Measured with immunoSEQ multiplex PCR; TCRdb has only the in-frame clones, and not every one. The profile covers some 100,000 clones, with about nine tenths appearing a single time and approximately 5.2% taken by the ten largest. To note about this clone: Its target is not known.

This chain links TRBV7-2 with TRBJ2-3; 7 bases are a match to TRBD2. Sequenced here: peripheral blood, sampled on day 0 of AZD1222 vaccination. The sequence was collected from an adult in good health. The CDR3 sequence is CASSLGSGADTQYF. The CDR3 bases are TGTGCCAGCAGCTTAGGAAGCGGGGCAGATACGCAGTATTTT.